Sequencing of this T cell receptor beta chain was carried out in a study of blood T cell repertoires in COVID-19. TCRdb's copy holds only in-frame clones and misses some; the assay was immunoSEQ multiplex PCR. The sample carries approximately 300,000 clones, 85% to 90% recorded once. CDR3 length: 16 residues. The V end was cut by 0 bases, the J end by 6 bases, with 17 bases between. The germline CDR1 and CDR2 sequences are MGHRA and YSYEKL. The clonotype was recovered from a woman between 18 and 29 years old with acute COVID-19. Source material: PBMCs or T cells enriched from blood (not recorded which). This chain connects TRBV4-1 to TRBJ1-2, with a possible D match to TRBD1 (5 bases). This CDR3 is CASSQDKPGNLNGYTF. CDR3 sequence (DNA): TGCGCCAGCAGCCAAGATAAGCCAGGGAACTTAAATGGCTACACCTTC.